The clone carrying this T cell receptor beta chain turned up a few times. Its antigen remains unknown. The CDR3 totals 14 residues. Germline-derived CDR1 and CDR2 are SGHTA and FQGTGA. Trimming took 0 bases from V and 5 from J; bases not matched to a gene: 4. This sample was included in a study of shared clonotypes between healthy human individuals. Turning to the study itself: Researchers drew samples from two women and three men aged 18 to 49. Each donor contributed plates that comprised three CD4 naive, three CD4 memory, two CD8 naive and one CD8 memory.

Study-level results: Larger estimated richness was generally seen in naive subsets than in memory subsets. With four donors compared, 5% to 5.5% of naive CD4 clonotypes were shared.

The data were produced by immunoSEQ multiplex PCR, yet TCRdb's version contains in-frame clones alone and is incomplete. The sample gives 980,000 or so clones, more than 75% of which show up once; approximately 1.5% is in the top ten. The sequence derives from a man younger than 30 in good health. The chain uses TRBV7-3 and TRBJ2-7; TRBD2 matches at 7 bases. Source material: memory CD4+ T cells sorted from blood. Specified subset: CD45RA-negative fraction. The CDR3 nucleotides read TGTGCCAGCAGCTTAACCCCTAGCGGAGACGAGCAGTACTTC. As protein: CASSLTPSGDEQYF.